The sequence of this T cell receptor beta chain was determined in a study of T and B cells in COVID-19 patients. About the research overall: Blood was sampled from COVID-19 patients who were either actively infected or recovered. Active-infection patients were older, median roughly 67 years, than recovered patients, median approximately 35 years. Of more than 19 active-infection patients, about a dozen were critically ill with mechanical ventilation or extracorporeal membrane oxygenation. About 90% of the 20 active-infection patients had comorbidities associated with unfavorable COVID-19 outcome.

This clonotype was seen only a few times. The ends were cut back, 9 bases at V and 4 bases at J, with 10 bases in the middle. Germline CDR1 MNHEY, CDR2 SVGAGI. The CDR3 loop spans 12 amino acids. TRB rearrangements were amplified by multiplex PCR with BIOMED2 TRB-A/B primers. TCRdb ran MiXCR on the multiplex PCR reads and lists one entry per CDR3 protein. The profile shows roughly 15,000 distinct CDR3 sequences, about 28% of them singletons. From blood, roughly 220-550 ng of genomic DNA served as TRB template. The chain has TRBV6-5 and TRBJ1-5; D gene uncertain. The receptor was derived from a human donor who had recovered from COVID-19. Sequencing was performed on blood. This CDR3 is CASGPLNQPQHF. CDR3 nucleotide sequence: TGTGCCAGTGGGCCCCTGAATCAGCCCCAGCATTTT.